Following are 11 T cell receptor beta chains from one sample sequenced in a study of shared clonotypes between healthy human individuals. The protocol was immunoSEQ multiplex PCR, while the TCRdb copy is restricted to in-frame clones and leaves out a portion. The sample has some 490,000 clones, 78% seen once. The sample comprised PBMCs. The receptor source for this set is a woman in her thirties or forties in good health. Some clones in this sample may be carry-over from other donors' samples.

This chain joins TRBV4-1 and TRBJ2-1, with 10 bases matching TRBD2. Germline V gives CDR1 MGHRA, CDR2 YSYEKL. V was pared by 0 bases and J by 3 bases, with 14 bases of the junction left unmatched. CDR3 length equals 20 residues. DNA of the CDR3: TGCGCCAGCAGCCAAGACCGGGGGACTAGCGCGAGACTAAACTACAATGAGCAGTTCTTC. Its protein is CASSQDRGTSARLNYNEQFF.

The chain carries TRBV7-9 and TRBJ1-2; D not certain. The CDR3 length is 14 residues. The V end was cut by 0 bases, the J end by 1 base, with 6 bases between. Germline V gene sequence: CDR1 SEHNR, CDR2 FQNEAQ (reference sequence). The CDR3 region is CASSLAISNYGYTF. DNA for the CDR3: TGTGCCAGCAGCTTAGCCATCAGTAACTATGGCTACACCTTC.

V usage is TRBV10-3 and J usage is TRBJ2-1; maybe TRBD1 (5 bases). The CDR3 totals 15 residues. From germline, CDR1 is ENHRY and CDR2 SYGVKD. Trimming shortened V by 2 bases and J by 3 bases, and 11 bases separated the two germline ends. The DNA of the CDR3 is TGTGCCATCAGTGAGACAGGCGGCTACTACAATGAGCAGTTCTTC. This encodes CAISETGGYYNEQFF.

The rearrangement links TRBV7-9 to TRBJ2-7, with D possibly TRBD2 on 6 matching bases. This CDR3 has 16 residues. Trimming shortened V by 5 bases and J by 5 bases, and 22 bases separated the two germline ends. Germline CDR1 reads SEHNR; CDR2 reads FQNEAQ (reference sequence). The CDR3 loop is CASSPTGTSGWDEQYF. The CDR3 bases are TGTGCCAGCAGCCCCACGGGAACCAGCGGGTGGGACGAGCAGTACTTC.

The chain has TRBV27 and TRBJ1-1; D is unresolved. The CDR3 sequence is 13 residues long. V lost 6 bases and J lost 8, with 16 bases in between. The germline gives CDR1 MNHEY, CDR2 SMNVEV (reference sequence). In DNA, the CDR3 is TGTGCCAGCAGGTACCAGGTGGGTTCGGAAGCTTTCTTT. Amino acid sequence: CASRYQVGSEAFF.

This clone was counted only a few times. The gene calls are TRBV19 and TRBJ1-5; TRBD1 is a possible D gene (6 bases). The germline gives CDR1 LNHDA, CDR2 SQIVND (reference sequence). The CDR3 runs 15 residues. Between the trimmed V and J ends, which lost 3 bases and 3 bases, there was a span of 12 bases. In nucleotides, the CDR3 is TGTGCCAGTAGTATTCGGACAGCCCTCAATCAGCCCCAGCATTTT. This translates into CASSIRTALNQPQHF.

The chain employs TRBV7-2 and TRBJ2-6; no firm D call. The CDR3 covers 15 residues. Germline V gene data show CDR1 as SGHTA and CDR2 as FQGNSA. Trimming left V 5 bases short and J 4 bases short, with 12 bases between. The CDR3 protein is CASSPRTVGANVLTF. The CDR3 DNA reads TGTGCCAGCAGCCCCCGGACCGTCGGGGCCAACGTCCTGACTTTC.

This CDR3 reads CASRDSTTDTQYF. CDR3 DNA sequence: TGTGCCAGCCGGGACAGTACTACAGATACGCAGTATTTT. The chain combines TRBV19 with TRBJ2-3; TRBD1 aligns across 7 bases. This CDR3 region has 13 residues. Looked up from germline, CDR1 is LNHDA and CDR2 is SQIVND (reference sequence). V lost 9 bases and J lost 3; bases outside the gene matches: 6.

As regards this clone: One end of the junction fails to match germline, which may point to a read error. Other DNA variants within this sample encode the same CDR3. The chain uses TRBV30 and TRBJ1-1, with D perhaps TRBD1 (6 bases). The CDR3 length is 14 residues. The V gene's germline CDR1 is GTSNPN and CDR2 SVGIG (reference sequence). The CDR3 bases are TGTGCCTGGAGCGGACAGACGATGAACACCGAAGCTTTCTTT. This encodes CAWSGQTMNTEAFF.

In the case of this clone: A far larger clone is one nucleotide away, so this likely arose from a read error. Other DNA sequences in the sample encode the same CDR3. The J gene is TRBJ1-2, the V gene TRBV20-1; possibly TRBD1 for D (5 bases). Trimming shortened V by 3 bases and J by 11 bases, and 13 bases separated the two germline ends. This CDR3 comprises 11 residues. Germline lookup yields CDR1 DFQATT and CDR2 SNEGSKA (reference sequence). CDR3 in DNA: TGCAGTGCTAGCCGGGGGGAAGGTTACACCTTC. This translates into CSASRGEGYTF.

The CDR3 region has the DNA TGTGCCAGCAGCTGGATCAGGGACCAGGGGGCCCAGTACTTC. Residues: CASSWIRDQGAQYF. V usage is TRBV7-2 and J usage is TRBJ2-5, with 7 bases lining up with TRBD1. Germline V gene sequence: CDR1 SGHTA, CDR2 FQGNSA. The CDR3 runs 14 residues. Trimming cost V 4 bases and J 9 bases; bases outside gene matches: 11.